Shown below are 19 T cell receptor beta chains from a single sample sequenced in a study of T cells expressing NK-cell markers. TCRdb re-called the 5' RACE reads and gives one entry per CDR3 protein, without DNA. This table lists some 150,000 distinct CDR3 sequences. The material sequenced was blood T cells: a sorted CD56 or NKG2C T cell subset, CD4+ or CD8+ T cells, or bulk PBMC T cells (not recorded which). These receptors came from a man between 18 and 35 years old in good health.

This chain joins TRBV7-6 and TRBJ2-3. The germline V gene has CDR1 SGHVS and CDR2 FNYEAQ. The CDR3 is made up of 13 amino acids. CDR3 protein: CASSLVSVDTQYF.

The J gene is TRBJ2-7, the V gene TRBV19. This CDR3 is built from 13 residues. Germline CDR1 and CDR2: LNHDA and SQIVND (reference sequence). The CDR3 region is CASSLTSSYEQYF.

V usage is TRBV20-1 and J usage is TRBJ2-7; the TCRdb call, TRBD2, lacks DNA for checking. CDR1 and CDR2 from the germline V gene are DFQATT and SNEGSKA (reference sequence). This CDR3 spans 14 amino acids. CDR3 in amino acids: CSAGTSGSSYEQYF.

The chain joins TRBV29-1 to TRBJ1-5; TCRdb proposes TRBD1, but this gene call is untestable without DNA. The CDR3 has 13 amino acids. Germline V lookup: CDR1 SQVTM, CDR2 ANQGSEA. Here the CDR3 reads CSVEGQAGEPQHF.

The CDR3 here is CASRDLTDTQYF. The J gene is TRBJ2-3, the V gene TRBV28. This CDR3 contains 12 residues. Germline loops: CDR1 MDHEN, CDR2 SYDVKM.

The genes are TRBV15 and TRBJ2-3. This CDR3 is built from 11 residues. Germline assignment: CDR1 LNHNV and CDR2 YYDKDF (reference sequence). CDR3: CATSTGLPQYF.

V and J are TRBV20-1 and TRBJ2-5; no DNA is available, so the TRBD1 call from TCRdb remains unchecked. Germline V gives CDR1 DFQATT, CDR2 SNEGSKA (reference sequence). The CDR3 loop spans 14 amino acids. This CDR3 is CSANEGTPQETQYF.

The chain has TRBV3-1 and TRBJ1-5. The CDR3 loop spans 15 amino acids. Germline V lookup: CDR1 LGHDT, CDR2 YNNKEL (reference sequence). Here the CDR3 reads CASSQEVGSNQPQHF.

The CDR3: CASSPPGGVPYEQYF. The rearrangement links TRBV18 to TRBJ2-7; TCRdb names TRBD1, which stays unverified in the absence of DNA. Per germline, CDR1 KGHSH and CDR2 LQKENI. CDR3 length equals 15 residues.

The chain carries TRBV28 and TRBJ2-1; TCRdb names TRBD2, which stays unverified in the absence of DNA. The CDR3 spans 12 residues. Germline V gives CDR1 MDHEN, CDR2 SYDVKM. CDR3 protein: CASRPTSEEQFF.

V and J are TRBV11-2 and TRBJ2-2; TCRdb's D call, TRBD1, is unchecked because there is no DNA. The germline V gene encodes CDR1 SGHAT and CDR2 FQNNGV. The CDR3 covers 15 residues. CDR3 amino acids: CASSLVGGGPGELFF.

This CDR3 reads CASLGGTGKMNTEAFF. The chain recombines TRBV7-9 with TRBJ1-1; TCRdb proposes TRBD1, but this gene call is untestable without DNA. The V gene's germline CDR1 is SEHNR and CDR2 FQNEAQ (reference sequence). The CDR3 loop spans 16 amino acids. Combining the CDR3 with reference TRBV7-9 and TRBJ1-1 gives the whole variable domain DTGVSQNPRHKITKRGQNVTFRCDPISEHNRLYWYRQTLGQGPEFLTYFQNEAQLEKSRLLSDRFSAERPKGSFSTLEIQRTEQGDSAMYLCASLGGTGKMNTEAFFGQGTRLTVV.

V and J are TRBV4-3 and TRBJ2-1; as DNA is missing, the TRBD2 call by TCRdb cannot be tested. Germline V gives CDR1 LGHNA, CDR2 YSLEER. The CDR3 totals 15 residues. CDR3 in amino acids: CASSQVGGASGEQFF.

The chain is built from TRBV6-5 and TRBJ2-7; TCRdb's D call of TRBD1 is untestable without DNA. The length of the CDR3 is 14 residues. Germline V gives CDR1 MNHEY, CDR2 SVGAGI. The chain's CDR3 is CASSYFGQGYEQYF.

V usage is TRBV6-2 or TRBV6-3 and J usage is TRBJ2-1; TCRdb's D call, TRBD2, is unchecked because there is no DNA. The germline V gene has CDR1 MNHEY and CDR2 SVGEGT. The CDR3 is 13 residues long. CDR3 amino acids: CASSSGTIYEQFF.

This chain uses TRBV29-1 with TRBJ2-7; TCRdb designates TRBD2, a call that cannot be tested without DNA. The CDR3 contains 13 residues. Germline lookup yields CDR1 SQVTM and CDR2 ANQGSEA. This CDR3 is CSVLLARSYEQYF.

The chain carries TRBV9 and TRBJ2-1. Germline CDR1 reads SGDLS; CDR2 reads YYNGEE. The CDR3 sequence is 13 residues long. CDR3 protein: CASSVALDNEQFF.

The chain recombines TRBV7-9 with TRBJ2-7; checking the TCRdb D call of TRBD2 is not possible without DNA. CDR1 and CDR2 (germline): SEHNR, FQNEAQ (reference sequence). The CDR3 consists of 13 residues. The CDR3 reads CASSPTSGGEQYF. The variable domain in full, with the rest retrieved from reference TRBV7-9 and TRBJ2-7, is DTGVSQNPRHKITKRGQNVTFRCDPISEHNRLYWYRQTLGQGPEFLTYFQNEAQLEKSRLLSDRFSAERPKGSFSTLEIQRTEQGDSAMYLCASSPTSGGEQYFGPGTRLTVT.

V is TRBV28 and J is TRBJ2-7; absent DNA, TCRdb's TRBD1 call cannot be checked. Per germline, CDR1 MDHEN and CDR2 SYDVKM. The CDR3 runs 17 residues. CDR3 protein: CASSPNPGTGISYEQYF.